This T cell receptor beta chain was sequenced in a study of shared clonotypes between healthy human individuals. This clone has just a few counts. Generated by immunoSEQ multiplex PCR, the TCRdb table keeps only in-frame clones and is missing some. The sample consists of about half a million clones, around 73% of them appearing once. The V gene end was trimmed by 4 bases and the J gene end by 3 bases; junction bases not matched to a gene: 5. Germline CDR1 SGHKS, CDR2 YYEKEE (reference sequence). The CDR3 runs 16 residues. The clonotype comes from a woman aged 40 to 50 in good health. Some clones in this sample may be carry-over from other donors' samples. J is TRBJ2-1 and V is TRBV5-5, with 12 bases aligning to TRBD2. The sample taken for sequencing was PBMCs. The chain's CDR3 is CASSLSTSGSYNEQFF. In DNA form, the CDR3 reads TGTGCCAGCAGCCTCTCGACTAGCGGGAGCTACAATGAGCAGTTCTTC. The whole variable domain, filled in from reference TRBV5-5 and TRBJ2-1, reads DAGVTQSPTHLIKTRGQQVTLRCSPISGHKSVSWYQQVLGQGPQFIFQYYEKEERGRGNFPDRFSARQFPNYSSELNVNALLLGDSALYLCASSLSTSGSYNEQFFGPGTRLTVL.